A single sample gave rise to the 22 T cell receptor beta chains below, sequenced in a study of post-analysis software for immune sequencing data. Findings and caveats of the study: Controls showed lower frequencies than patients for roughly 5 TRBV segments, and TRBV5-6, TRBV5-1 and TRBV20-1 were among these.

Which antigens these TCRs recognize remains unknown. Carried by the TCR beta cDNA libraries were unique molecular identifiers. TCRdb independently ran MiXCR on the PCR reads; one entry per CDR3 protein. The sample consists of about 760,000 distinct CDR3 sequences, just under 30% of them appearing once. Sequencing used blood. The receptors originated from a girl under 18 with multiple sclerosis.

For the CDR3, the DNA is TGTGCCAGCAGCGTAGGGCAGAAGAACACTGAAGCTTTCTTT. Translation gives CASSVGQKNTEAFF. This chain connects TRBV9 to TRBJ1-1; D unclear. Trimming left V 0 bases short and J 1 base short, with 7 bases between. This CDR3 has 14 amino acids. CDR1 and CDR2 (germline): SGDLS, YYNGEE.

The gene calls are TRBV7-2 and TRBJ2-5, with D perhaps matching TRBD2 (6 bases). V was cut by 1 base and J by 1 base, with 13 bases left in between. The V gene's germline CDR1 is SGHTA and CDR2 FQGNSA. This CDR3 region has 16 residues. The CDR3: CASSLGGLGGQETQYF. As DNA, the CDR3 is TGTGCCAGCAGCTTAGGGGGTTTGGGAGGCCAAGAGACCCAGTACTTC.

This clonotype was observed at least ten times. This CDR3 reads CASSPLLNTEAFF. The CDR3 DNA is TGTGCCAGCAGCCCCCTGCTGAACACTGAAGCTTTCTTT. V usage is TRBV18 and J usage is TRBJ1-1; D is uncertain. V was clipped by 8 bases and J by 0 bases, with 10 bases between them. Germline lookup yields CDR1 KGHSH and CDR2 LQKENI. This CDR3 is 13 amino acids long. The entire variable domain, with the rest obtained from reference TRBV18 and TRBJ1-1, is as follows: NAGVMQNPRHLVRRRGQEARLRCSPMKGHSHVYWYRQLPEEGLKFMVYLQKENIIDESGMPKERFSAEFPKEGPSILRIQQVVRGDSAAYFCASSPLLNTEAFFGQGTRLTVV.

In this sample, this clonotype turned up a few times. V gene TRBV25-1 combines with J gene TRBJ2-5, with a possible D match to TRBD1 (5 bases). V was cut by 8 bases and J by 5 bases, with 21 bases left in between. Germline CDR1 MGHDK, CDR2 SYGVNS. There are 15 residues in the CDR3. CDR3 sequence: CASAPGTGPRETQYF. For the CDR3, the DNA is TGTGCCAGCGCCCCCGGAACAGGTCCTAGGGAGACCCAGTACTTC.

This chain links TRBV14 with TRBJ2-7; D uncertain. Trimming removed 4 bases from V and 0 bases from J, with 16 bases in between. Germline CDR1 reads SGHDN; CDR2 reads FVKESK. The CDR3 sequence is 16 residues long. In DNA form, the CDR3 reads TGTGCCAGCAGCCCCCGTCAGAAGCCTTACTCCTACGAGCAGTACTTC. Translated, it gives CASSPRQKPYSYEQYF. Using reference TRBV14 and TRBJ2-7 for the parts outside the CDR3, the full variable domain is EAGVTQFPSHSVIEKGQTVTLRCDPISGHDNLYWYRRVMGKEIKFLLHFVKESKQDESGMPNNRFLAERTGGTYSTLKVQPAELEDSGVYFCASSPRQKPYSYEQYFGPGTRLTVT.

The table lists this clonotype with a few counts. The CDR3 DNA reads TGTGCCAGCAGCCCCCCAGCGGCCCACTACAATGAGCAGTTCTTC. It yields the protein CASSPPAAHYNEQFF. The rearrangement links TRBV12-3 or TRBV12-4 to TRBJ2-1; possibly TRBD2 for D (5 bases). The CDR3 is 15 amino acids. Trimming cost V 6 bases and J 3 bases, with 15 bases left between them.

This clonotype appeared a few times. The V and J genes are TRBV7-8 and TRBJ2-5; the D gene is possibly TRBD2 (5 bases). Matching the DNA end better, TRBJ2-7 makes the J call doubtful. The CDR3 has 16 residues. In germline, CDR1 is SGHVS, CDR2 FQNEAQ. CDR3 nucleotide sequence: TGTGCCAGCAGCTTTATTACCCTAGCAACCGCCTACGAGCAGTACTTC. Its protein product is CASSFITLATAYEQYF.

This sequence joins TRBV6-6 and TRBJ1-2; no clear D. Trimming shortened V by 10 bases and J by 3 bases, and 9 bases separated the two germline ends. From germline, CDR1 is MNHNY and CDR2 SVGAGI (reference sequence). CDR3 length: 11 residues. CDR3 loop: CATRTDYGYTF. CDR3 nucleotide sequence: TGTGCCACACGGACTGACTATGGCTACACCTTC.

The chain joins TRBV28 to TRBJ2-3; D uncertain. Trimming took 5 bases from V and 1 from J, leaving 7 bases between them. CDR3 size: 13 residues. Germline V lookup: CDR1 MDHEN, CDR2 SYDVKM. This CDR3 is CASSQIRTDTQYF. The CDR3, as DNA: TGTGCCAGCAGTCAGATTCGCACAGATACGCAGTATTTT.

The chain has TRBV5-6 and TRBJ1-2; D remains ambiguous. This CDR3 has 10 amino acids. CDR1 SGHDT and CDR2 YYEEEE come from the germline V gene. V was pared by 7 bases and J by 10 bases, with 11 bases between. The CDR3 loop reads CASQQRIYTF. Here the CDR3 DNA reads TGTGCCAGCCAGCAGAGGATCTACACCTTC.

The chain recombines TRBV5-6 with TRBJ2-1, with D perhaps TRBD2 (5 bases). CDR3 length equals 14 residues. With 2 bases removed from V and 10 bases from J, the gap between germline ends came to 16 bases. The germline gives CDR1 SGHDT, CDR2 YYEEEE. As DNA, the CDR3 is TGTGCCAGCAGCTTTTTAGGCACAACGGGGGAGCAGTTCTTC. Translation gives CASSFLGTTGEQFF.

This clonotype was seen just once. The V call is TRBV7-2, the J call TRBJ2-7; TRBD1 agrees at 9 bases. The CDR3 has 16 residues. The V gene end was trimmed by 5 bases and the J gene end by 2 bases; junction bases not matched to a gene: 10. The germline CDR1 and CDR2 sequences are SGHTA and FQGNSA. CDR3 amino acids: CASSAEPGQGPYEQYF. The CDR3 coding sequence is TGTGCCAGCAGCGCCGAACCGGGACAGGGACCCTACGAGCAGTACTTC.

In this sample, this clonotype turned up a few times. This rearrangement joins TRBV4-1 to TRBJ2-1; no firm D call. V was cut by 3 bases and J by 8 bases, with 11 bases left in between. Per germline, CDR1 MGHRA and CDR2 YSYEKL. CDR3 length: 13 amino acids. DNA of the CDR3: TGCGCCAGCAGCCAGGCCCGATTGGATGAGCAGTTCTTC. As protein: CASSQARLDEQFF.

This clonotype has ten or more counts. V and J are TRBV7-9 and TRBJ2-7; D is possibly TRBD2 (6 bases). Germline CDR1 SEHNR, CDR2 FQNEAQ (reference sequence). V was clipped by 4 bases and J by 4 bases, with 8 bases between them. CDR3 length: 12 residues. For the CDR3, the DNA is TGTGCCAGCAGCTCCGGGAGATACGAGCAGTACTTC. Translation gives CASSSGRYEQYF.

This clonotype has just a few counts. The chain is built from TRBV7-6 and TRBJ2-3; TRBD2 aligns across 9 bases. In germline, CDR1 is SGHVS, CDR2 FNYEAQ. The CDR3 extends over 17 amino acids. J gave up 0 bases and V 5 bases, and 9 bases lay outside the gene matches. CDR3 loop: CASSLGGGEHSTDTQYF. CDR3 nucleotides: TGTGCCAGCAGCCTTGGCGGGGGGGAGCATAGCACAGATACGCAGTATTTT.

This rearrangement joins TRBV7-2 to TRBJ2-1; 7 bases align to TRBD1. V gave up 9 bases and J gave up 7 bases; unmatched junction bases: 15. Germline CDR1 and CDR2: SGHTA and FQGNSA. CDR3 length: 15 residues. The CDR3 loop is CASRGQPRKVNEQFF. CDR3 in DNA: TGTGCCAGTAGGGGACAGCCCCGGAAGGTGAATGAGCAGTTCTTC.

This clonotype has only a few counts. The V call is TRBV12-3 or TRBV12-4, the J call TRBJ2-1; 7 bases match TRBD2. The junction had 10 bases not matched to a gene; V was cut back by 6 bases and J by 5 bases. The CDR3 loop spans 15 amino acids. CDR3 sequence: CASSPPSGTNNEQFF. The CDR3 DNA sequence: TGTGCCAGCAGCCCACCTAGCGGAACCAACAATGAGCAGTTCTTC.

This clonotype was seen only a few times. This chain joins TRBV4-1 and TRBJ2-7, with D unclear. V was cut by 0 bases and J by 4 bases, with 13 bases left in between. Germline loops: CDR1 MGHRA, CDR2 YSYEKL. The CDR3 loop spans 15 amino acids. The CDR3 loop is CASSQESTVPYEQYF. The CDR3 DNA reads as TGCGCCAGCAGCCAAGAGTCGACGGTTCCGTACGAGCAGTACTTC.

The gene calls are TRBV20-1 and TRBJ2-5; 10 bases match TRBD2. V shed 5 bases, J shed 2 bases, and the junction held 8 bases outside the gene matches. The CDR3 runs 15 residues. Looked up from germline, CDR1 is DFQATT and CDR2 is SNEGSKA (reference sequence). The CDR3 reads CSASPSGSGQETQYF. The CDR3 DNA sequence: TGCAGTGCTTCCCCTAGCGGGAGCGGGCAAGAGACCCAGTACTTC.

The chain is built from TRBV20-1 and TRBJ2-1, with D maybe TRBD1 (6 bases). V was pared by 3 bases and J by 5 bases, with 20 bases between. The germline CDR1 and CDR2 sequences are DFQATT and SNEGSKA (reference sequence). The CDR3 length is 16 residues. Here the CDR3 reads CSASPFTRGKDNEQFF. For the CDR3, the DNA is TGCAGTGCTAGTCCCTTCACTAGGGGGAAGGACAATGAGCAGTTCTTC.

This clonotype has only a few counts. The chain recombines TRBV20-1 with TRBJ2-4; the D gene is possibly TRBD2 (5 bases). V lost 3 bases to trimming and J lost 6 bases, with 12 bases between them. The CDR3 runs to 13 residues. From germline, CDR1 is DFQATT and CDR2 SNEGSKA (reference sequence). The DNA of the CDR3 is TGCAGTGCTAGTACCTCGGGAAGAAACATTCAGTACTTC. Translating gives CSASTSGRNIQYF.

This clonotype was detected a few times. V and J are TRBV7-2 and TRBJ1-2; the D is unclear. Germline loops: CDR1 SGHTA, CDR2 FQGNSA. The CDR3 contains 14 residues. Trimming removed 5 bases from V and 8 bases from J, with 18 bases in between. CDR3 DNA sequence: TGTGCCAGCAGCCTATACACAGAGGCAGGCGGCTACACCTTC. Translating gives CASSLYTEAGGYTF.